The 10 T cell receptor beta chains in this list originate from one sample, sequenced in a study of T cells in Graves' hyperthyroidism and ophthalmopathy. Amplification of TCR beta CDR3 regions used RNA as the template. HTBI primers drove first-round RT-PCR of the TCR CDR3. TCRdb re-called the multiplex PCR reads with MiXCR, one entry per CDR3 protein. This sample has approximately 500,000 distinct CDR3 sequences, with about half found just once. The sequencing sample was made of peripheral blood or thyroid tissue (not recorded which). The receptors were gathered from a woman aged 18-29 years with Graves' hyperthyroidism.

This clonotype was detected many times. The chain links TRBV12-3 or TRBV12-4 to TRBJ1-1; 7 bases line up with TRBD1. The CDR3 contains 12 residues. The trim removed 4 bases at V and 10 bases at J, leaving 6 bases unmatched. In DNA, the CDR3 is TGTGCCAGCAGTTCTGGACAGGTAGGAGCTTTCTTT. It specifies CASSSGQVGAFF.

This clonotype was observed a few times. The chain joins TRBV18 to TRBJ2-5, with 9 bases fitting TRBD1. Germline assignment: CDR1 KGHSH and CDR2 LQKENI. The V segment lost 2 bases and the J segment 5 bases; nucleotides outside the gene matches: 6. The CDR3 is 15 residues long. CDR3 DNA: TGTGCCAGCTCACCATACCGGGACAGGGATGAGACCCAGTACTTC. It specifies CASSPYRDRDETQYF.

There are many counts of this clonotype. V usage is TRBV2 and J usage is TRBJ1-4, with 8 bases fitting TRBD1. The J segment lost 11 bases and the V segment lost 3 bases, leaving 5 bases of the junction unmatched. Germline V gene data show CDR1 as SNHLY and CDR2 as FYNNEI. The CDR3 sequence is 13 residues long. CDR3 sequence reads: CASSEDRADKLFF. The CDR3 region has the DNA TGTGCCAGCAGTGAGGACAGGGCGGATAAACTGTTTTTT. The complete variable domain, with remaining parts taken from reference TRBV2 and TRBJ1-4, reads EPEVTQTPSHQVTQMGQEVILRCVPISNHLYFYWYRQILGQKVEFLVSFYNNEISEKSEIFDDQFSVERPDGSNFTLKIRSTKLEDSAMYFCASSEDRADKLFFGSGTQLSVL.

This clonotype came up many times. The chain has TRBV6-5 and TRBJ2-7; D uncertain. Germline assignment: CDR1 MNHEY and CDR2 SVGAGI. The CDR3 sequence is 12 residues long. V shed 4 bases and J shed 7 bases, with 11 bases lying between them. The CDR3 is CASSSGHGEQYF. In nucleotides, the CDR3 is TGTGCCAGCAGTTCCGGCCATGGAGAGCAGTACTTC.

This clonotype was counted at least ten times. The chain is built from TRBV5-1 and TRBJ2-2, with 11 bases matching TRBD2. Trimming cost V 4 bases and J 3 bases; bases outside gene matches: 2. The CDR3 covers 15 residues. CDR1 SGHRS and CDR2 YFSETQ come from the germline V gene. Here the CDR3 DNA reads TGCGCCAGCAGCGGGGGACTAGCGGACACCGGGGAGCTGTTTTTT. Its translation is CASSGGLADTGELFF.

This rearrangement joins TRBV5-1 to TRBJ2-7; D is possibly TRBD1 (5 bases). The germline CDR1 and CDR2 sequences are SGHRS and YFSETQ. Trimming shortened V by 2 bases and J by 6 bases, and 15 bases separated the two germline ends. CDR3 length: 14 amino acids. The CDR3 DNA reads as TGCGCCAGCAGCTTAAGGGGTGGAACTGTCGAGCAGTACTTC. Encoded protein: CASSLRGGTVEQYF.

This clonotype turned up a few times. The rearrangement links TRBV30 to TRBJ1-4; D gene uncertain. This CDR3 is 12 amino acids long. The germline V and J ends were trimmed by 6 bases and 2 bases, with 7 bases remaining between them. Per germline, CDR1 GTSNPN and CDR2 SVGIG (reference sequence). This CDR3 is CACTPTNEKLFF. The CDR3 DNA is TGTGCCTGTACACCTACTAATGAAAAACTGTTTTTT.

This sequence joins TRBV24-1 and TRBJ1-1; no firm D call. The CDR3 has 16 amino acids. V was clipped by 1 base and J by 4 bases, with 15 bases between them. Germline assignment: CDR1 KGHDR and CDR2 SFDVKD. CDR3 in amino acids: CATSDFRAEGRTEAFF. The CDR3 DNA is TGTGCCACCAGTGATTTTCGGGCGGAGGGTCGCACTGAAGCTTTCTTT.

This clonotype was found once. The chain links TRBV10-3 to TRBJ1-6; D gene unclear. This CDR3 region has 14 residues. Germline lookup yields CDR1 ENHRY and CDR2 SYGVKD. V dropped 7 bases and J dropped 5 bases, with 12 bases sitting between them. CDR3 residues: CAITDGPNNSPLHF. The CDR3 nucleotides are TGTGCCATCACCGACGGGCCAAATAATTCACCCCTCCACTTT.

This clonotype has ten or more counts. This chain connects TRBV24-1 to TRBJ2-5; a possible D gene is TRBD2 (5 bases). The V gene's germline CDR1 is KGHDR and CDR2 SFDVKD. This CDR3 comprises 15 residues. V was trimmed by 3 bases and J by 1 base, leaving 11 bases between them. CDR3 in amino acids: CATSDPRRSQETQYF. The CDR3 region has the DNA TGTGCCACCAGTGATCCCCGGAGGTCCCAAGAGACCCAGTACTTC.